These 24 T cell receptor beta chains came from one sample sequenced in a study of T-cell reconstitution after alpha-beta-depleted transplantation in children. The TCRbeta library incorporated unique molecular identifiers. TCRdb recomputed calls from the PCR reads with MiXCR, one row per CDR3 protein. The sample shows about 500,000 distinct CDR3 sequences, around a third of them seen only once. The sequencing here drew on PBMCs from the stem cell graft donor, taken from the stem cell graft. The receptor set was obtained from a human donor who donated a stem cell graft to a child with aplastic anemia.

The rearrangement links TRBV4-3 to TRBJ1-2; tentatively, D is TRBD1 (6 bases). The CDR3 totals 18 residues. Germline CDR1 is LGHNA and CDR2 is YSLEER. V was cut by 4 bases and J by 0 bases, with 21 bases left in between. The DNA for the CDR3 is TGCGCCAGCAGCCCTCCTGGGTTGCGGGGGGCAACTAACTATGGCTACACCTTC. Residues: CASSPPGLRGATNYGYTF.

This clonotype appeared a few times. The J gene is TRBJ2-7, the V gene TRBV10-3; D gene unclear. CDR3 length: 15 amino acids. V lost 2 bases and J 1 base, leaving 12 bases between the germline ends. The germline gives CDR1 ENHRY, CDR2 SYGVKD. CDR3 sequence: CAISEPSIVSYEQYF. For the CDR3, the DNA is TGTGCCATCAGTGAGCCGAGCATAGTTTCCTACGAGCAGTACTTC.

A few counts support this clonotype. CDR3 DNA: TGTGCCAGCAGATTTGGGGACTACAATGAGCAGTTCTTC. Protein: CASRFGDYNEQFF. This chain joins TRBV11-2 and TRBJ2-1; D ambiguous. The V gene lost 6 bases and the J gene lost 3 bases, with 9 bases spanning the gap. Germline CDR1 reads SGHAT; CDR2 reads FQNNGV. There are 13 residues in the CDR3.

This clonotype was recorded a few times. The rearrangement joins TRBV10-3 to TRBJ2-3, with TRBD1 matching over 9 bases. The CDR3 runs to 14 residues. The trim removed 4 bases at V and 1 base at J, leaving 0 bases unmatched. Germline lookup yields CDR1 ENHRY and CDR2 SYGVKD. The CDR3 region is CAISGTGGTDTQYF. CDR3 bases: TGTGCCATCAGTGGGACAGGGGGCACAGATACGCAGTATTTT.

The gene calls are TRBV20-1 and TRBJ2-1; TRBD2 might be the D (5 bases). This CDR3 spans 15 amino acids. The germline CDR1 and CDR2 sequences are DFQATT and SNEGSKA (reference sequence). V dropped 0 bases and J dropped 4 bases, with 13 bases sitting between them. As DNA, the CDR3 is TGCAGTGCTAGAGATAGCCCAGCGGCTTACAATGAGCAGTTCTTC. Residues: CSARDSPAAYNEQFF.

The chain recombines TRBV20-1 with TRBJ2-3; a weak D match, TRBD2 (6 bases). V was cut by 0 bases and J by 2 bases, with 15 bases left in between. The CDR3 sequence is 16 residues long. Germline V gene data show CDR1 as DFQATT and CDR2 as SNEGSKA (reference sequence). The CDR3: CSARDLEGGDTDTQYF. CDR3 coding DNA: TGCAGTGCTAGAGATCTCGAGGGCGGGGACACAGATACGCAGTATTTT.

This clonotype turned up a few times. The chain combines TRBV9 with TRBJ2-2, with TRBD1 identical over 7 bases. Germline CDR1 and CDR2: SGDLS and YYNGEE. The V gene end was trimmed by 0 bases and the J gene end by 5 bases; junction bases not matched to a gene: 4. There are 15 residues in the CDR3. The CDR3 protein is CASSVGQGRTGELFF. In nucleotides, the CDR3 is TGTGCCAGCAGCGTAGGACAGGGTCGGACCGGGGAGCTGTTTTTT.

This rearrangement joins TRBV29-1 to TRBJ1-2, with D perhaps matching TRBD1 (6 bases). The germline gives CDR1 SQVTM, CDR2 ANQGSEA. This CDR3 spans 16 amino acids. V lost 1 base, J lost 8 bases, and 23 bases lay in between. The CDR3 reads CSVEGERWGRERGYTF. The DNA for the CDR3 is TGCAGCGTTGAAGGCGAACGATGGGGGCGAGAGAGGGGCTACACCTTC.

The chain joins TRBV7-2 to TRBJ1-2; 8 positions match TRBD1. This CDR3 comprises 15 residues. Germline CDR1 is SGHTA and CDR2 is FQGNSA. V shed 1 base, J shed 4 bases, and the junction held 5 bases outside the gene matches. The CDR3, as DNA: TGTGCCAGCAGCTTAGGCCGACAGGGGTTCTATGGCTACACCTTC. Residues: CASSLGRQGFYGYTF.

A few counts support this clonotype. The rearrangement links TRBV14 to TRBJ2-7; D ambiguous. V lost 0 bases, J lost 12 bases, and 18 bases lay in between. Germline values: CDR1 SGHDN, CDR2 FVKESK. The CDR3 spans 14 residues. CDR3 coding DNA: TGTGCCAGCAGCCAAGAGTCTTGGCACCCGCGGCGGTACTTC. Protein sequence: CASSQESWHPRRYF.

The chain uses TRBV5-1 and TRBJ2-7; 9 bases map to TRBD1. This CDR3 has 15 residues. Unmatched junction bases numbered 9, after V lost 4 bases and J lost 4 bases. Germline CDR1 is SGHRS and CDR2 is YFSETQ. CDR3 sequence: CASSPTGTGRYEQYV. In nucleotides, the CDR3 is TGCGCCAGCAGCCCCACCGGGACAGGGAGGTACGAGCAGTACGTC.

This chain connects TRBV19 to TRBJ1-4, with unresolved D. Per germline, CDR1 LNHDA and CDR2 SQIVND (reference sequence). V shed 3 bases and J shed 10 bases, with 12 bases lying between them. The CDR3 covers 13 residues. CDR3 in DNA: TGTGCCAGTAGTATGGACCGTAGCGGAAAACTGTTTTTT. Protein sequence: CASSMDRSGKLFF. Supplemented by reference TRBV19 and TRBJ1-4, the full variable domain reads DGGITQSPKYLFRKEGQNVTLSCEQNLNHDAMYWYRQDPGQGLRLIYYSQIVNDFQKGDIAEGYSVSREKKESFPLTVTSAQKNPTAFYLCASSMDRSGKLFFGSGTQLSVL.

V gene TRBV12-3 or TRBV12-4 combines with J gene TRBJ2-2, with 7 bases aligning to TRBD2. This CDR3 spans 14 amino acids. Losses at the gene ends were 6 bases for V and 2 bases for J; bases not matched to a gene: 3. The CDR3 nucleotides read TGTGCCAGCAGGCTAGCGGCTAACACCGGGGAGCTGTTTTTT. It translates to CASRLAANTGELFF.

This rearrangement joins TRBV20-1 to TRBJ1-2, with a possible D match to TRBD1 (6 bases). Trimming shortened V by 3 bases and J by 4 bases, and 9 bases separated the two germline ends. The CDR3 is 12 residues long. Germline V CDR1 and CDR2: DFQATT, SNEGSKA (reference sequence). The CDR3 coding sequence is TGCAGTGCTAGCGGACAGCCCTATGGCTACACCTTC. Its translation: CSASGQPYGYTF.

This chain joins TRBV3-1 and TRBJ2-1, with D hard to call. CDR3 length: 14 amino acids. V was clipped by 3 bases and J by 15 bases, with 21 bases between them. CDR1 is LGHDT and CDR2 is YNNKEL in the germline V gene (reference sequence). This CDR3 reads CASSHRTPLNDPFF. The CDR3 DNA reads TGTGCCAGCAGCCATAGGACCCCTCTTAATGACCCGTTCTTC.

This chain uses TRBV29-1 with TRBJ2-1; D is uncertain. This CDR3 has 15 amino acids. The germline V gene has CDR1 SQVTM and CDR2 ANQGSEA. Deletions cut 4 bases from V and 0 bases from J, with 13 bases between. CDR3 residues: CSVVSGAPSYNEQFF. The CDR3, as DNA: TGCAGCGTTGTTAGTGGAGCACCCTCCTACAATGAGCAGTTCTTC.

The sample holds a few counts of this clonotype. V is TRBV27 and J is TRBJ1-2; 12 nucleotides align to TRBD1. Germline V gives CDR1 MNHEY, CDR2 SMNVEV (reference sequence). The CDR3 extends over 14 amino acids. The V gene end was trimmed by 4 bases and the J gene end by 7 bases; junction bases not matched to a gene: 4. CDR3 protein: CASSWDRGLSGYTF. CDR3 DNA: TGTGCCAGCAGTTGGGACAGGGGGCTGAGTGGCTACACCTTC.

The rearrangement joins TRBV9 to TRBJ2-7; TRBD2 agrees at 9 bases. After removal of 0 bases from V and 5 bases from J, the junction contained 6 bases not matched to a gene. The CDR3 length is 15 residues. Germline assignment: CDR1 SGDLS and CDR2 YYNGEE. The CDR3 DNA reads TGTGCCAGCAGCGTAGGGGCTAGCGGGAACCACGAGCAGTACTTC. It is translated as CASSVGASGNHEQYF.

This chain connects TRBV20-1 to TRBJ2-3; TRBD2 matches 8 bases. V was pared by 3 bases and J by 3 bases, with 8 bases of the junction left unmatched. This CDR3 comprises 15 residues. Germline values: CDR1 DFQATT, CDR2 SNEGSKA (reference sequence). CDR3 sequence (DNA): TGCAGTGCTAGTCAGGCGGGAGGCCTTACAGATACGCAGTATTTT. It translates to CSASQAGGLTDTQYF.

The chain recombines TRBV29-1 with TRBJ1-6, with 7 positions matching TRBD1. J lost 8 bases, V lost 6 bases, and 4 bases had no gene match. Germline V CDR1 and CDR2: SQVTM, ANQGSEA. The length of the CDR3 is 12 residues. The CDR3 nucleotides read TGCAGCGTCGGGGACAGCGATTCACCCCTCCACTTT. Translated, it gives CSVGDSDSPLHF. The full variable domain, its missing parts supplied by reference TRBV29-1 and TRBJ1-6, is SAVISQKPSRDICQRGTSLTIQCQVDSQVTMMFWYRQQPGQSLTLIATANQGSEATYESGFVIDKFPISRPNLTFSTLTVSNMSPEDSSIYLCSVGDSDSPLHFGNGTRLTVT.

The V and J genes are TRBV19 and TRBJ1-6, with a possible D match to TRBD1 (6 bases). The germline V and J ends were trimmed by 6 bases and 9 bases, with 21 bases remaining between them. Germline V gene data show CDR1 as LNHDA and CDR2 as SQIVND (reference sequence). This CDR3 is 16 amino acids long. The CDR3 nucleotides are TGTGCCAGTAGGCAACCGGGTGCAGGGGTCCGTTCACCCCTCCACTTT. This encodes CASRQPGAGVRSPLHF.

The J gene is TRBJ2-1, the V gene TRBV20-1; D may be TRBD1 or TRBD2 (5 bases each). This CDR3 is built from 13 residues. The V end lost 4 bases, the J end lost 9 bases, and 16 bases lay between the germline ends. Germline V gene data show CDR1 as DFQATT and CDR2 as SNEGSKA (reference sequence). The CDR3 here is CSAKGSADSEQFF. CDR3 DNA sequence: TGCAGTGCTAAGGGTAGCGCTGACAGTGAGCAGTTCTTC.

The chain is built from TRBV9 and TRBJ1-2; 8 bases map to TRBD1. CDR3 length equals 14 residues. The germline V gene has CDR1 SGDLS and CDR2 YYNGEE. With V trimmed by 4 bases and J by 8 bases, 10 bases remained unmatched. The CDR3 bases are TGTGCCAGCAGCCGTAGACAGGGGCGTCAAGGCTACACCTTC. Its protein is CASSRRQGRQGYTF.

This chain joins TRBV20-1 and TRBJ1-1; D ambiguous. Between the trimmed V and J ends, which lost 0 bases and 1 base, there was a span of 33 bases. The CDR3 spans 22 residues. CDR1 and CDR2 from the germline V gene are DFQATT and SNEGSKA (reference sequence). The CDR3 DNA sequence: TGCAGTGCTAGAGACACGAACGCGCTGGCGACCAGTTTCGTAGCGAGGAACACTGAAGCTTTCTTT. This encodes CSARDTNALATSFVARNTEAFF.